This T cell receptor (beta chain) emerged from a study of CD8+ T cells in alopecia areata. Treatment reported: oral pan-JAK inhibitor, 5-10 mg twice daily. This CDR3 has 13 amino acids. V gave up 1 base and J gave up 6 bases, with 11 bases separating them. From germline, CDR1 is SGHDT and CDR2 YYEEEE. cDNA reverse transcribed from extracted RNA served as the sequencing template. This table comes from immunoSEQ multiplex PCR, and its TCRdb copy is limited to in-frame clones, with some not included. The table includes some 150,000 clones, about 85% detected once. The sequences come from CD8+ T cells sorted from blood, collected at week 4, from a patient treated with tofacitinib. The chain links TRBV5-6 to TRBJ2-7, with D possibly being TRBD2 (5 bases). The receptor was isolated from a human donor with alopecia areata. This CDR3 is CASSLFGISEQYF. CDR3 nucleotide sequence: TGTGCCAGCAGCTTGTTCGGGATCAGCGAGCAGTACTTC.